This is a list of T cell receptor beta chains from one sample in a study of cytomegalovirus exposure and HLA in healthy donors. The assay was immunoSEQ multiplex PCR, and TCRdb's table has in-frame clones only and misses some. The table lists 130,000 to 150,000 clones, 85% to 90% of them singletons. Sequences were obtained from PBMCs. The source of these receptors is a man aged 18 to 29 in good health and CMV-seronegative. Each CDR3 is given with its conserved first and last residue. The order of the fields is CDR3 protein, CDR3 DNA, J gene, V gene, D gene, clone size. A D gene is named only where the DNA matches it firmly. Some rows have no size entry. The others give once, few or many, or a class for an expanded clone.

CASSFFSSYEQYF,TGTGCCAGCAGCTTTTTTAGCTCCTACGAGCAGTACTTC,TRBJ2-7,TRBV7-2,NA,NA
CATSGQGRETQYF,TGTGCCACCTCGGGACAGGGTAGAGAGACCCAGTACTTC,TRBJ2-5,TRBV10-3,TRBD1,NA
CASSPGETQHF,TGTGCCAGTAGTCCCGGGGAGACCCAGCATTTT,TRBJ1-5,TRBV19,NA,NA
CASALGGGAGNTIYF,TGTGCCAGCGCCCTAGGAGGGGGGGCTGGGAACACCATATATTTT,TRBJ1-3,TRBV27,NA,NA
CASSEEGGRPNEQFF,TGTGCCAGCAGTGAAGAGGGCGGGAGGCCTAATGAGCAGTTCTTC,TRBJ2-1,TRBV6-1,TRBD2,few
CASRDRSDGSDTIYF,TGTGCCAGCAGGGACAGGAGCGATGGTTCTGACACCATATATTTT,TRBJ1-3,TRBV6-1,TRBD1,few
CASSLEGHRQNTEAFF,TGTGCCAGCAGTTTGGAGGGCCACAGACAGAACACTGAAGCTTTCTTT,TRBJ1-1,TRBV27,NA,NA
CASSSPGGQRTTGELFF,TGTGCCAGCAGCTCCCCTGGGGGACAGAGAACCACCGGGGAGCTGTTTTTT,TRBJ2-2,TRBV7-9,TRBD1,NA
CASSLSGAAYEQYF,TGTGCCAGCAGTTTATCGGGGGCCGCGTACGAGCAGTACTTC,TRBJ2-7,TRBV27,NA,NA
CASSASGINSYEQYF,TGTGCCAGCAGCGCTAGCGGGATAAACTCCTACGAGCAGTACTTC,TRBJ2-7,TRBV9,TRBD2,once
CASSFGGYSNQPQHF,TGTGCCAGCAGCTTTGGGGGGTATAGCAATCAGCCCCAGCATTTT,TRBJ1-5,TRBV11-2,NA,medium-sized
CASKETGGVYEQYF,TGTGCCAGCAAGGAGACAGGGGGGGTCTACGAGCAGTACTTC,TRBJ2-7,TRBV28,TRBD1,few
CASSDGQGERPQHF,TGTGCCAGCAGTGATGGACAGGGAGAGCGGCCCCAGCATTTT,TRBJ1-5,TRBV6-1,TRBD1,NA
CASSQGLILNSGNTIYF,TGCGCCAGCAGCCAGGGGCTTATCCTTAACTCTGGAAACACCATATATTTT,TRBJ1-3,TRBV4-3,NA,NA
CATSRSSGSYNEQFF,TGTGCCACCAGCAGGTCTAGCGGCTCCTACAATGAGCAGTTCTTC,TRBJ2-1,TRBV15,TRBD2,NA